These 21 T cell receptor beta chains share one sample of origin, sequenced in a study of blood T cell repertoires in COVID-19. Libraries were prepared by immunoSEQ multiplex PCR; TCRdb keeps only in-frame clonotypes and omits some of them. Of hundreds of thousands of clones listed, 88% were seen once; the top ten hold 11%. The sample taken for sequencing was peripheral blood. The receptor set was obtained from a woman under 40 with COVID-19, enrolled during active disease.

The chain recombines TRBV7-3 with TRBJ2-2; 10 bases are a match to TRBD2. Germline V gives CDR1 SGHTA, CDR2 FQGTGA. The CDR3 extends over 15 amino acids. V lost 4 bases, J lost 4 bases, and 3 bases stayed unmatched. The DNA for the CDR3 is TGTGCCAGCAGCTCCTTAGCGGGAGGCACCGGGGAGCTGTTTTTT. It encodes CASSSLAGGTGELFF.

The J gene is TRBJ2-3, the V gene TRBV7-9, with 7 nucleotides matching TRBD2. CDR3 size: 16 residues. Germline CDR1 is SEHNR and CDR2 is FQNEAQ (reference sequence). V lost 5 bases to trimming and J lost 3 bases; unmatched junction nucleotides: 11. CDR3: CASSLRKLAMTDTQYF. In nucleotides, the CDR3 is TGTGCCAGCAGCCTTAGGAAACTAGCGATGACAGATACGCAGTATTTT.

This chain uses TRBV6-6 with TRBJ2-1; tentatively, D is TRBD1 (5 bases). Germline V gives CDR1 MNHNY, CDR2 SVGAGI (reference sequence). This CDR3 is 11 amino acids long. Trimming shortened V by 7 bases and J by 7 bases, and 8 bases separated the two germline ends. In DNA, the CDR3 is TGTGCCAGCATAGGGGTTAATGAGCAGTTCTTC. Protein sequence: CASIGVNEQFF.

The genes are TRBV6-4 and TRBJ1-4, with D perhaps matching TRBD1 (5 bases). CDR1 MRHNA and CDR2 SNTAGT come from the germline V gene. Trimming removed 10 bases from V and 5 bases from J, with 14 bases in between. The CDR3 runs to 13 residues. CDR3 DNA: TGTGCCATGGCGACAGACAAGAATGAAAAACTGTTTTTT. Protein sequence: CAMATDKNEKLFF.

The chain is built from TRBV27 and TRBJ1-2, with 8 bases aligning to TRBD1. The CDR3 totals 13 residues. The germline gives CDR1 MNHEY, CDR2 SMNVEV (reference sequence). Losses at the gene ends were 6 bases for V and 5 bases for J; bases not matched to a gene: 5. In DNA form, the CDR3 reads TGTGCCAGCAGGGACAGGGTCGGGTATGGCTACACCTTC. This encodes CASRDRVGYGYTF.

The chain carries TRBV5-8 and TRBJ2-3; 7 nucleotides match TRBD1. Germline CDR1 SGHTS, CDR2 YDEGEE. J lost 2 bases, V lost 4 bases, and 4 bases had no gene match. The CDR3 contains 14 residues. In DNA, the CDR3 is TGTGCCAGCAGCGTGGGGACAGCCACAGATACGCAGTATTTT. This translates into CASSVGTATDTQYF.

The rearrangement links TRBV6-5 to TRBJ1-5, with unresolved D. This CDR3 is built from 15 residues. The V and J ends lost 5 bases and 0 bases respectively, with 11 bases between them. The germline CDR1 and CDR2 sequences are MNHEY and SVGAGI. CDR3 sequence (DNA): TGTGCCAGCAGTAATTGGAGGGTTAGCAATCAGCCCCAGCATTTT. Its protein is CASSNWRVSNQPQHF.

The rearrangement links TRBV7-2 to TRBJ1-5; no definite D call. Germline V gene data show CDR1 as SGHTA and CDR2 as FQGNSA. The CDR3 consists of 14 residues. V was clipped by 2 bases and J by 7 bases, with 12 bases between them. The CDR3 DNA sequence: TGTGCCAGCAGCTTAACCCCGGCCAGGCAGCCCCAGCATTTT. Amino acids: CASSLTPARQPQHF.

For the CDR3, the DNA is TGTGCCAGCAGCCAATCCGGGACAGGGTCTAACTATGGCTACACCTTC. As protein: CASSQSGTGSNYGYTF. V gene TRBV4-2 combines with J gene TRBJ1-2; 9 nucleotides agree with TRBD1. Trimming removed 2 bases from V and 0 bases from J; junction bases left unmatched: 4. The CDR3 totals 16 residues. CDR1 and CDR2 from the germline V gene are LGHNA and YNFKEQ.

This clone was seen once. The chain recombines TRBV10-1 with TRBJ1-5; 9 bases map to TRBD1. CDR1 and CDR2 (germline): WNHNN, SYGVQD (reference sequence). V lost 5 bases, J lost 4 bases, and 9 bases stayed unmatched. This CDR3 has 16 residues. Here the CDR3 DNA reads TGCGCCAGCAGTCTAAGGACAGGGGCGGATAATCAGCCCCAGCATTTT. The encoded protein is CASSLRTGADNQPQHF.

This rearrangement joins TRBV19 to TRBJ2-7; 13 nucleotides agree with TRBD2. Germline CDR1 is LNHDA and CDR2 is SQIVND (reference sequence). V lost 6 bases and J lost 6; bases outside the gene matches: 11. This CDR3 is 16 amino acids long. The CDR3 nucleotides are TGTGCCAGTAGGGCGGGACTAGCGGGATCTAGAGGCGAGCAGTACTTC. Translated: CASRAGLAGSRGEQYF. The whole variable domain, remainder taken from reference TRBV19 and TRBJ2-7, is DGGITQSPKYLFRKEGQNVTLSCEQNLNHDAMYWYRQDPGQGLRLIYYSQIVNDFQKGDIAEGYSVSREKKESFPLTVTSAQKNPTAFYLCASRAGLAGSRGEQYFGPGTRLTVT.

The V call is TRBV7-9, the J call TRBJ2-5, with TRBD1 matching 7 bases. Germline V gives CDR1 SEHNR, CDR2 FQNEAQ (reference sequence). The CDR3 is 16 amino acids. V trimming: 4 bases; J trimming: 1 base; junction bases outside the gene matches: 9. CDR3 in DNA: TGTGCCAGCAGCTCCAGGGGGTGGGTATCCCAAGAGACCCAGTACTTC. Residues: CASSSRGWVSQETQYF.

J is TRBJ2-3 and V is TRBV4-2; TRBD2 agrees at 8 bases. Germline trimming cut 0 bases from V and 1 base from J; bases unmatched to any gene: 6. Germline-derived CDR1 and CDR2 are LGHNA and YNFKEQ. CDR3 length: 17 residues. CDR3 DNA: TGTGCCAGCAGCCAAGAGGCGGGACTAGGGCGCACAGATACGCAGTATTTT. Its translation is CASSQEAGLGRTDTQYF.

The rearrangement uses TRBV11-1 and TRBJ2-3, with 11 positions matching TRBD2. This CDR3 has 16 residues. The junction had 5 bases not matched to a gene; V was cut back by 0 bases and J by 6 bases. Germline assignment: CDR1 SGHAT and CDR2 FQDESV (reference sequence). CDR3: CASSLATSGSDDTQYF. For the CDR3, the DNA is TGTGCCAGCAGCTTAGCCACTAGCGGGAGTGACGATACGCAGTATTTT.

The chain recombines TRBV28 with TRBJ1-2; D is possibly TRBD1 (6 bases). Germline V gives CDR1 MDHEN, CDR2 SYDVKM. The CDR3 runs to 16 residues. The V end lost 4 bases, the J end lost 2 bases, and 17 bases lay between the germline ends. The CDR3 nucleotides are TGTGCCAGCAGTTCCCCTATTGGAGACAGGAACTATGGCTACACCTTC. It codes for CASSSPIGDRNYGYTF.

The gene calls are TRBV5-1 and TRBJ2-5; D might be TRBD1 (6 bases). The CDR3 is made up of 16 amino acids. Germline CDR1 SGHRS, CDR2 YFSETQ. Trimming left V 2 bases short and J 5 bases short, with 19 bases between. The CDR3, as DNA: TGCGCCAGCAGCTTTGGGACCTCAGGGGCCGGGGAGACCCAGTACTTC. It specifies CASSFGTSGAGETQYF. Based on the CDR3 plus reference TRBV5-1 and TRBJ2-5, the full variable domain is KAGVTQTPRYLIKTRGQQVTLSCSPISGHRSVSWYQQTPGQGLQFLFEYFSETQRNKGNFPGRFSGRQFSNSRSEMNVSTLELGDSALYLCASSFGTSGAGETQYFGPGTRLLVL.

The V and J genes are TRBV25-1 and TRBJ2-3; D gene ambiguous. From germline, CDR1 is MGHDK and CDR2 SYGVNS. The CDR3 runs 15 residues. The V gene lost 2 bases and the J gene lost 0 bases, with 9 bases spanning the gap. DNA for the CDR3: TGTGCCAGCAGTGAAACCGACAAGAGCACAGATACGCAGTATTTT. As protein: CASSETDKSTDTQYF.

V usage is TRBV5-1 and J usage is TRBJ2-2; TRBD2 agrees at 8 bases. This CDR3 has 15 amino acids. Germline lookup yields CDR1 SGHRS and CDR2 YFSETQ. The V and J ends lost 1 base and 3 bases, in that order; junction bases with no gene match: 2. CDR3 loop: CASSLTLADTGELFF. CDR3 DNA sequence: TGCGCCAGCAGCTTGACACTAGCGGACACCGGGGAGCTGTTTTTT.

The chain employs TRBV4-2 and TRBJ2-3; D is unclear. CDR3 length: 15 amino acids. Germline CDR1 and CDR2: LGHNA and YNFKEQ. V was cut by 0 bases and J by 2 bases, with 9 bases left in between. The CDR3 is CASSQERRTTDTQYF. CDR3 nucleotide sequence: TGTGCCAGCAGCCAAGAAAGGAGAACCACAGATACGCAGTATTTT.

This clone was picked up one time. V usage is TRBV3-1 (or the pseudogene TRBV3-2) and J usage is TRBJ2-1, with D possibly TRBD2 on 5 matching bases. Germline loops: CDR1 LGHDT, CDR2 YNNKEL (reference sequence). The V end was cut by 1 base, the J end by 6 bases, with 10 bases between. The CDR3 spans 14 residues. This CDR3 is CASSQVVSGNEQFF. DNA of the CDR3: TGTGCCAGCAGCCAAGTCGTAAGCGGCAATGAGCAGTTCTTC.

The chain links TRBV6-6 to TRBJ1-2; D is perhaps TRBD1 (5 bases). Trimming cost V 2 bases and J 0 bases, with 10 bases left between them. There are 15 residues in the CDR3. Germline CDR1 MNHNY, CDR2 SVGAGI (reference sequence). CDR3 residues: CASSYGQGANYGYTF. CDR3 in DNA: TGTGCCAGCAGTTACGGGCAGGGCGCTAACTATGGCTACACCTTC.